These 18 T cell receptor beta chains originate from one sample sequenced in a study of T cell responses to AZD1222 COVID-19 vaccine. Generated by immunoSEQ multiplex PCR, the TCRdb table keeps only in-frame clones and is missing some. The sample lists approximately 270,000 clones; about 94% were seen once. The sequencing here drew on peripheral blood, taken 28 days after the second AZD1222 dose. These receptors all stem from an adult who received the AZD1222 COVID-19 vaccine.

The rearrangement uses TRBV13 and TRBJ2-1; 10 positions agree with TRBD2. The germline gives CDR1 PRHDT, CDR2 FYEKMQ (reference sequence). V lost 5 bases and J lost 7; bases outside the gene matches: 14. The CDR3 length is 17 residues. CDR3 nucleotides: TGTGCCAGCAGCCGCCTTGGAAGCGGGAGGGCCATAAATGAGCAGTTCTTC. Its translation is CASSRLGSGRAINEQFF.

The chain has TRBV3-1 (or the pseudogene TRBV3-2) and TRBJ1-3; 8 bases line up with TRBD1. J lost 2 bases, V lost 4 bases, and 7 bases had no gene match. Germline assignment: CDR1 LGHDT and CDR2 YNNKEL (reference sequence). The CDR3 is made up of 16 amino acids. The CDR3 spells CASSLRQGKAGNTIYF. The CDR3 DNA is TGTGCCAGCAGCCTACGACAGGGGAAGGCTGGAAACACCATATATTTT.

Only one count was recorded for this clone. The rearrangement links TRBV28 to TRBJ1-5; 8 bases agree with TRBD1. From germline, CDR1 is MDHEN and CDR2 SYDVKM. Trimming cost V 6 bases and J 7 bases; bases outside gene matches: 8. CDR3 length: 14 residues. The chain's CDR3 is CASRPLQGDQPQHF. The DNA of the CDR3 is TGTGCCAGCAGGCCTTTACAGGGGGACCAGCCCCAGCATTTT.

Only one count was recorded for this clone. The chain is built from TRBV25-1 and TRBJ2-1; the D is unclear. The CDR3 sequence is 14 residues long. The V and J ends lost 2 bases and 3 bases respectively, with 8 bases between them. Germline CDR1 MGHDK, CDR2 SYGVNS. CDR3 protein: CASSETGDYNEQFF. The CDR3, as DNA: TGTGCCAGCAGTGAAACCGGCGACTACAATGAGCAGTTCTTC.

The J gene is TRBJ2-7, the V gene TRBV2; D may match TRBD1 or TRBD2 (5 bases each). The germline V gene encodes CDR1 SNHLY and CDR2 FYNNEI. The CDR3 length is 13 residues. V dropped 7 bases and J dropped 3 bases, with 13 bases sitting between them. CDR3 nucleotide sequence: TGTGCCAGCACTACCGGGACCAACTACGAGCAGTACTTC. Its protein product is CASTTGTNYEQYF.

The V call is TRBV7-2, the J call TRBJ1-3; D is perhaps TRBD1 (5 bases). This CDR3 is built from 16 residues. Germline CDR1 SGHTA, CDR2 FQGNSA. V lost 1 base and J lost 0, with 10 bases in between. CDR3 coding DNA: TGTGCCAGCAGCTTAGGGACATCCAGCTCTGGAAACACCATATATTTT. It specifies CASSLGTSSSGNTIYF. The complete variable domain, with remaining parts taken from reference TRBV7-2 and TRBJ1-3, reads GAGVSQSPSNKVTEKGKDVELRCDPISGHTALYWYRQSLGQGLEFLIYFQGNSAPDKSGLPSDRFSAERTGGSVSTLTIQRTQQEDSAVYLCASSLGTSSSGNTIYFGEGSWLTVV.

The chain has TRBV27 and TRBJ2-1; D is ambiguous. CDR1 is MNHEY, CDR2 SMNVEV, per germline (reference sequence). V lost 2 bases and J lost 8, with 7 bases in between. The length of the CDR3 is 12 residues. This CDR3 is CASSLNGYEQFF. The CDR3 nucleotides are TGTGCCAGCAGTTTAAATGGATATGAGCAGTTCTTC.

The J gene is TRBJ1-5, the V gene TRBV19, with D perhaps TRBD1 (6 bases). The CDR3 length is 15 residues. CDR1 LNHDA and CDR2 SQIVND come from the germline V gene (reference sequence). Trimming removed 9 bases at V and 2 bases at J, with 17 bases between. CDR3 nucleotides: TGTGCCAGCAGAAACAGGGCCGGGGGCAATCAGCCCCAGCATTTT. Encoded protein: CASRNRAGGNQPQHF.

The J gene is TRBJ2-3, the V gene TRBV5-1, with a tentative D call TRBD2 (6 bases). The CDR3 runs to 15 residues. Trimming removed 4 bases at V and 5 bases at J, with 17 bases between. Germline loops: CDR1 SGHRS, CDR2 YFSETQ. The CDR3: CASSPSGRSGDTQYF. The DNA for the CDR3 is TGCGCCAGCAGCCCGTCGGGGAGGTCGGGAGATACGCAGTATTTT.

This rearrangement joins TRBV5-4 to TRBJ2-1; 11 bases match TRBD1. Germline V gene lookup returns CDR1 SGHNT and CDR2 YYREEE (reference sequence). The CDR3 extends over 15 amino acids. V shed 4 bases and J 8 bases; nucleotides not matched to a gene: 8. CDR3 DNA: TGTGCCAGCAGCGCCGGGACAGGGGGTTTCGATGAGCAGTTCTTC. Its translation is CASSAGTGGFDEQFF. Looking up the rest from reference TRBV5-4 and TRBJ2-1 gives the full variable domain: ETGVTQSPTHLIKTRGQQVTLRCSSQSGHNTVSWYQQALGQGPQFIFQYYREEENGRGNFPPRFSGLQFPNYSSELNVNALELDDSALYLCASSAGTGGFDEQFFGPGTRLTVL.

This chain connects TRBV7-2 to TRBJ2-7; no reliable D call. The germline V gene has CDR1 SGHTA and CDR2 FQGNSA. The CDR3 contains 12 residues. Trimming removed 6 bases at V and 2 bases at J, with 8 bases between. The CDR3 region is CASSPTTYEQYF. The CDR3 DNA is TGTGCCAGCAGTCCGACGACCTACGAGCAGTACTTC. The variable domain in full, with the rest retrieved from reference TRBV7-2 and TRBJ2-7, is GAGVSQSPSNKVTEKGKDVELRCDPISGHTALYWYRQSLGQGLEFLIYFQGNSAPDKSGLPSDRFSAERTGGSVSTLTIQRTQQEDSAVYLCASSPTTYEQYFGPGTRLTVT.

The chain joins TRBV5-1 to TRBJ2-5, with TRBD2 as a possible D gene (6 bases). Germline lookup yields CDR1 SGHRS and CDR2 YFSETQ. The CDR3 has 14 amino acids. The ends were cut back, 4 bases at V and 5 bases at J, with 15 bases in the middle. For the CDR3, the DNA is TGCGCCAGCAGCCCCGCCGGGCTAGCGGAGACCCAGTACTTC. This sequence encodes CASSPAGLAETQYF.

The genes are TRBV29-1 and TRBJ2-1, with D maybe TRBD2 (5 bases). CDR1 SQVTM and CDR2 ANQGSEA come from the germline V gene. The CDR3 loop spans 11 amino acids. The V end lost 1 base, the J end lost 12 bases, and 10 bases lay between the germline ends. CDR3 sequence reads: CSVEGGRAQFF. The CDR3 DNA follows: TGCAGCGTTGAAGGAGGGCGAGCGCAGTTCTTC.

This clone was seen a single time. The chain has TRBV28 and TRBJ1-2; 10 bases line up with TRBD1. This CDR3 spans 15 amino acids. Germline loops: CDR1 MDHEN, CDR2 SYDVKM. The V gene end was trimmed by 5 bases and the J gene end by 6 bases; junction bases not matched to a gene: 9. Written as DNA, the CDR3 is TGTGCCAGCAGTCTTGACAGGGGGCGCGGTGATGGCTACACCTTC. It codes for CASSLDRGRGDGYTF.

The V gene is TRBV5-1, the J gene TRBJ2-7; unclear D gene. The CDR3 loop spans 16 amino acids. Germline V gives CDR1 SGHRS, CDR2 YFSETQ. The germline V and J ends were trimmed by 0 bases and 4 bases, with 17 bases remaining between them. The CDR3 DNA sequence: TGCGCCAGCAGCTTGGTTTTGGCGGCAGATCTGTACGAGCAGTACTTC. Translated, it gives CASSLVLAADLYEQYF. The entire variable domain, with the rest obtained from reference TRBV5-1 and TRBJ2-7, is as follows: KAGVTQTPRYLIKTRGQQVTLSCSPISGHRSVSWYQQTPGQGLQFLFEYFSETQRNKGNFPGRFSGRQFSNSRSEMNVSTLELGDSALYLCASSLVLAADLYEQYFGPGTRLTVT.

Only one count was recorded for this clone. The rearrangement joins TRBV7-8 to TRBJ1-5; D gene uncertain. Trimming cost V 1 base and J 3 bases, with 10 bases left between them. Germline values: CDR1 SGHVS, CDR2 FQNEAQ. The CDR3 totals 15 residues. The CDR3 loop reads CASSLVPGNNQPQHF. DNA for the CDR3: TGTGCCAGCAGCTTAGTCCCCGGGAACAATCAGCCCCAGCATTTT.

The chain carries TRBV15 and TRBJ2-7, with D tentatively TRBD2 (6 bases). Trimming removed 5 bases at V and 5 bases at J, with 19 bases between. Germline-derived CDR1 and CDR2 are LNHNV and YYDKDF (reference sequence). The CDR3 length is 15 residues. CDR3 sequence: CATSPGGTRRNEQYF. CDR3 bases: TGTGCCACCAGCCCAGGCGGGACCCGGAGGAACGAGCAGTACTTC.

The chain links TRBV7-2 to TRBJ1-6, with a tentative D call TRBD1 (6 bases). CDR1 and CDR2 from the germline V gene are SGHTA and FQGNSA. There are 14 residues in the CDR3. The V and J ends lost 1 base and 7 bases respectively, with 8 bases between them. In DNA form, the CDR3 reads TGTGCCAGCAGCTTAGTGGACAGCAATTCACCCCTCCACTTT. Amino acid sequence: CASSLVDSNSPLHF.